This T cell receptor beta chain was captured by sequencing in a study of read filtering for tumor transcriptome and immune sequencing. Study at large: 8 patients were R-ISS I, roughly 17 were R-ISS II, 7 were R-ISS III. After DNase treatment, RNA was made into whole-transcriptome libraries. Whole-study results and caveats: About 80% of IR-seq clonotypes had one read, totaling about 3.3% of reads; RNA-seq: approximately 75% and 45%.

This clonotype was counted ten times or more. The antigen is unknown. At the time of active disease, bone marrow was collected from every patient. Molecular barcoded adaptors covering alpha/delta and beta/gamma chains were used on 400 to 450 ng RNA. TCRdb re-called the reads with MiXCR, one entry per CDR3 protein. This table holds 57,000 or so distinct CDR3 sequences, about 19% found once. Per germline, CDR1 MNHEY and CDR2 SVGEGT. The CDR3 totals 15 residues. V dropped 4 bases and J dropped 0 bases, with 12 bases sitting between them. The source material was a population of CD138-negative cells sorted from bone marrow. The rearrangement links TRBV6-2 or TRBV6-3 to TRBJ1-1, with D uncertain. The source is a donor aged 40 or older with multiple myeloma. CDR3 amino acids: CASSSHGYMNTEAFF. CDR3 bases: TGTGCCAGCAGTTCCCATGGGTATATGAACACTGAAGCTTTCTTT.